This T cell receptor (beta chain) was observed in a study of T cell responses to AZD1222 COVID-19 vaccine. Notes on the study in general: Increased Spike-specific TCR breadth and depth were observed after two AZD1222 doses.

Sequencing used immunoSEQ multiplex PCR; TCRdb keeps in-frame clones, though not all of them. The table records 90,000 to 100,000 clones, roughly 84% of them present only once. Regarding this clone: Its antigen is unidentified.

Trimming shortened V by 5 bases and J by 6 bases, and 14 bases separated the two germline ends. Looked up from germline, CDR1 is MDHEN and CDR2 is SYDVKM. CDR3 size: 13 residues. J is TRBJ2-7 and V is TRBV28; D might be TRBD1 (6 bases). The specimen was peripheral blood, collected 28 days after the second AZD1222 dose. The receptor comes from an adult who received the AZD1222 COVID-19 vaccine. The CDR3 DNA reads TGTGCCAGCAGTCCAGGGGTTGGTCGCGAGCAGTACTTC. Protein product: CASSPGVGREQYF. Variable domain in full (rest from reference TRBV28 and TRBJ2-7): DVKVTQSSRYLVKRTGEKVFLECVQDMDHENMFWYRQDPGLGLRLIYFSYDVKMKEKGDIPEGYSVSREKKERFSLILESASTNQTSMYLCASSPGVGREQYFGPGTRLTVT.